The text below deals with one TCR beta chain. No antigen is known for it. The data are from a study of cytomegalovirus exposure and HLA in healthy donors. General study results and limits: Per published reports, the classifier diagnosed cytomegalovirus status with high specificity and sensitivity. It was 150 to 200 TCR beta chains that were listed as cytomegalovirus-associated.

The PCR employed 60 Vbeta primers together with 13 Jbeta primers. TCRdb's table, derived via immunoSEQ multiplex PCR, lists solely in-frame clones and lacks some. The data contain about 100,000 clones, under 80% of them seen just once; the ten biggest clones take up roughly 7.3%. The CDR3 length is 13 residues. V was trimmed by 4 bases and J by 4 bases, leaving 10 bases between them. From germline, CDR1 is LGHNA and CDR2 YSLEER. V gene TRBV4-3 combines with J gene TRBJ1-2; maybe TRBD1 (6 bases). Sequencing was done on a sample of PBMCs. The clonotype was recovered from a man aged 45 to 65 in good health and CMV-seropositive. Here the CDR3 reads CASSPGEGYGYTF. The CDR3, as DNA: TGCGCCAGCAGCCCAGGGGAAGGCTATGGCTACACCTTC.